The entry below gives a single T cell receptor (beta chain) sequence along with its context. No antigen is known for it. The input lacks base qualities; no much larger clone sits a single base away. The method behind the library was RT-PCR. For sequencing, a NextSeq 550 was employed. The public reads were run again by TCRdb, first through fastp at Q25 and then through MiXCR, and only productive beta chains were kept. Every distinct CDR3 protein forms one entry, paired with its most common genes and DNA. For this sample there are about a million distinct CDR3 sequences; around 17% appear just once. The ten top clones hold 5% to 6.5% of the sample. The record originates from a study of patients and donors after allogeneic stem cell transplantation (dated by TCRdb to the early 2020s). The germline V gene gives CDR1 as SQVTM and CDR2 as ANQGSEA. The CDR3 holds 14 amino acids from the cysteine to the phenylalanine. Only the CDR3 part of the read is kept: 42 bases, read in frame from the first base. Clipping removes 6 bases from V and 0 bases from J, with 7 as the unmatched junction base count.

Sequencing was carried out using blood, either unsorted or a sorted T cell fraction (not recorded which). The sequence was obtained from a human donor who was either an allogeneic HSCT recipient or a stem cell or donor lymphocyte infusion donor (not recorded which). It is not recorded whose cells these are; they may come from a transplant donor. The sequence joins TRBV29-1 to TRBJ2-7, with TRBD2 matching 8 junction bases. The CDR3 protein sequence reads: CSVIAGSNSYEQYF. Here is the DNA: TGCAGCGTAATAGCGGGGTCAAACTCCTACGAGCAGTACTTC.